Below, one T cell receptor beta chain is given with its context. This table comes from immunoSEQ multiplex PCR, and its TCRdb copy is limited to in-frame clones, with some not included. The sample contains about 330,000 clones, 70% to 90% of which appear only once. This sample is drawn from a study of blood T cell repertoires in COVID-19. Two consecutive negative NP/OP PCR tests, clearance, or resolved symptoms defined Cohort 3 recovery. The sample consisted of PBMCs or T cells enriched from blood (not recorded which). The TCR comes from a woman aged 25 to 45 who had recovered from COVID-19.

The CDR3 nucleotides are TGCGCCAGCAGCTTGGCCGGGACAGGGGGCGCTCGGACTGAAGCTTTCTTT. Protein product: CASSLAGTGGARTEAFF. This chain links TRBV5-1 with TRBJ1-1, with 12 bases identical to TRBD1. Germline assignment: CDR1 SGHRS and CDR2 YFSETQ. The CDR3 loop spans 17 amino acids. J gave up 5 bases and V 0 bases, and 8 bases lay outside the gene matches.